Only a few counts were recorded for the clone carrying this TCR beta chain. No antigen is known for it. This CDR3 has 16 residues. V lost 3 bases, J lost 3 bases, and 9 bases stayed unmatched. Germline V gene lookup returns CDR1 SQVTM and CDR2 ANQGSEA. This specimen belongs to a study of cytomegalovirus exposure and HLA in healthy donors. Study-wide results and caveats: Roughly 170 TCR beta chains were listed as cytomegalovirus-associated.

Primers: 60 Vbeta forward and 13 Jbeta reverse. Measured with immunoSEQ multiplex PCR; TCRdb has only the in-frame clones, and not every one. This sample has about 150,000 clones, with about 9.1% found just once. Material: PBMCs. The sequence derives from a woman in her 40s in good health and CMV-seropositive. This chain uses TRBV29-1 with TRBJ1-2; 11 positions match TRBD1. This chain's CDR3 is CSVDPDPGQGDYGYTF. CDR3 in DNA: TGCAGCGTTGACCCCGACCCGGGACAGGGGGACTATGGCTACACCTTC.